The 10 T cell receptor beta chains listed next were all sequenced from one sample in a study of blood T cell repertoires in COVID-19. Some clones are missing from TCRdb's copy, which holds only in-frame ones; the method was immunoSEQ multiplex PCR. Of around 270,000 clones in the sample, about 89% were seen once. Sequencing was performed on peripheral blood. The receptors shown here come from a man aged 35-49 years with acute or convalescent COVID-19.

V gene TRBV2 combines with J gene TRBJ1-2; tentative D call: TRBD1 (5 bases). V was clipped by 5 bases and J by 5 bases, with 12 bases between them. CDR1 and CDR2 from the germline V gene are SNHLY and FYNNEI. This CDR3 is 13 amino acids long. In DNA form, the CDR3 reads TGTGCCAGCAGTACGTCCCGGGGGTATGGCTACACCTTC. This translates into CASSTSRGYGYTF.

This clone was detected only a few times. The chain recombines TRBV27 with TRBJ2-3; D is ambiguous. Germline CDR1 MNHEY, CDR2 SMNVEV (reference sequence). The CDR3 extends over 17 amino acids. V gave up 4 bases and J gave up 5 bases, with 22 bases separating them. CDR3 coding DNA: TGTGCCAGCAGTTCGGCCACCAGTCGGTCCACAGTAGATACGCAGTATTTT. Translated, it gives CASSSATSRSTVDTQYF.

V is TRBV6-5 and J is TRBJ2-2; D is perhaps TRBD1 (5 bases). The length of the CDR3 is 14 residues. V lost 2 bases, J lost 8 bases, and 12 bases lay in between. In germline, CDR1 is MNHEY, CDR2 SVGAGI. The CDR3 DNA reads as TGTGCCAGCAGTTACGGAGATTCAGGGGGGGAGCTGTTTTTT. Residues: CASSYGDSGGELFF.

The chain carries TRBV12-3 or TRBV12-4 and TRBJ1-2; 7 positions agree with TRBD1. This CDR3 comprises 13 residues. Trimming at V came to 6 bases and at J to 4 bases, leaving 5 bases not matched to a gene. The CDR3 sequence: CASSLGQLYGYTF. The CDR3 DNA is TGTGCCAGCAGCCTGGGACAGCTCTATGGCTACACCTTC.

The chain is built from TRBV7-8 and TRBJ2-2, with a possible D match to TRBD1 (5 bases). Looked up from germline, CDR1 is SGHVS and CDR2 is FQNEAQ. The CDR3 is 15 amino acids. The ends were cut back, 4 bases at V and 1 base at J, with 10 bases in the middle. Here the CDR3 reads CASSSWGRNTGELFF. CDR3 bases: TGTGCCAGCAGCTCCTGGGGCAGGAACACCGGGGAGCTGTTTTTT.

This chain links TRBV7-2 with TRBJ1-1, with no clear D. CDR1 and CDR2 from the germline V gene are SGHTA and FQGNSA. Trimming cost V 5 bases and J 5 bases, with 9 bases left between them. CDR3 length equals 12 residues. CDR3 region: CASSPRGTEAFF. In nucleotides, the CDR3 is TGTGCCAGCAGCCCTAGAGGGACTGAAGCTTTCTTT.

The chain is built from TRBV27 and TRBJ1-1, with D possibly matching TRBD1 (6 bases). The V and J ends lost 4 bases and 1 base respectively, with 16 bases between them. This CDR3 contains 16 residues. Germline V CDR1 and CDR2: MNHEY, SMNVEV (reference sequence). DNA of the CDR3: TGTGCCAGCAGTTCCACAGGGAGGGCTGGGAACACTGAAGCTTTCTTT. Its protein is CASSSTGRAGNTEAFF.

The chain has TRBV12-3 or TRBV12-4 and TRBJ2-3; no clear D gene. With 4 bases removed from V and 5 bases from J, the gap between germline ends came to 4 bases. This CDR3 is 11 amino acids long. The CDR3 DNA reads TGTGCCAGCAGTTCTAGAGATACGCAGTATTTT. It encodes CASSSRDTQYF.

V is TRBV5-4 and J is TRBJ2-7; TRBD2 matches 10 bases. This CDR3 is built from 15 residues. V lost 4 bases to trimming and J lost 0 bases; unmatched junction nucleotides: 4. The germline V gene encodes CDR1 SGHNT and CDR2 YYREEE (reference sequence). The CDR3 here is CASSPSGGRSYEQYF. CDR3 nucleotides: TGTGCCAGCAGCCCTAGCGGGGGCCGCTCCTACGAGCAGTACTTC.

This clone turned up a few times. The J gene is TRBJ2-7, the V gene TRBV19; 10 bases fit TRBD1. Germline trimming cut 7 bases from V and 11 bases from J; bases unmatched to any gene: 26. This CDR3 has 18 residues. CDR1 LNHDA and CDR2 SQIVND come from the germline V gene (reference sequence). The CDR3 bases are TGTGCCAGTATTGGGAACTACGTGATGGGACAGGGGACGAAGGATGAGTACTTC. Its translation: CASIGNYVMGQGTKDEYF.